These 5 T cell receptor beta chains were all obtained from the same sample, sequenced in a study of cytomegalovirus exposure and HLA in healthy donors. The PCR used 60 Vbeta and 13 Jbeta primers. This table comes from immunoSEQ multiplex PCR, and its TCRdb copy is limited to in-frame clones, with some not included. This table holds approximately 69,000 clones, around four fifths found once. The sequenced sample was PBMCs. Every receptor here comes from a woman in her twenties or thirties in good health and CMV-seropositive.

The chain couples TRBV5-1 to TRBJ2-6; 8 nucleotides match TRBD1. V lost 3 bases to trimming and J lost 0 bases; unmatched junction nucleotides: 8. The CDR3 is 18 residues long. From germline, CDR1 is SGHRS and CDR2 YFSETQ. CDR3 nucleotides: TGCGCCAGCAGCTGGACGGACAGGGAACCCTCTGGGGCCAACGTCCTGACTTTC. Protein product: CASSWTDREPSGANVLTF.

The J gene is TRBJ2-7, the V gene TRBV10-2; D not resolved. Trimming took 8 bases from V and 4 from J, leaving 9 bases between them. CDR3 size: 11 residues. From germline, CDR1 is WSHSY and CDR2 SAAADI. DNA for the CDR3: TGCGCCAGCGGCCTAGTATACGAGCAGTACTTC. Translating gives CASGLVYEQYF.

This clone was picked up one time. J is TRBJ2-3 and V is TRBV28; 8 nucleotides align to TRBD2. The CDR3 length is 14 residues. Looked up from germline, CDR1 is MDHEN and CDR2 is SYDVKM. V dropped 5 bases and J dropped 4; count of bases not matched to a gene: 5. In DNA form, the CDR3 reads TGTGCCAGCAGTCCCAGGCGGGAGGCAGATACGCAGTATTTT. This translates into CASSPRREADTQYF.

The rearrangement joins TRBV30 to TRBJ2-7; no clear D. Germline CDR1 reads GTSNPN; CDR2 reads SVGIG (reference sequence). V shed 7 bases and J shed 5 bases, with 15 bases lying between them. The CDR3 runs to 12 residues. The CDR3 protein is CALCTVSHEQYF. In DNA form, the CDR3 reads TGTGCCTTATGTACTGTTTCCCACGAGCAGTACTTC.

The V call is TRBV28, the J call TRBJ1-1, with a tentative D call TRBD1 (5 bases). CDR1 and CDR2 from the germline V gene are MDHEN and SYDVKM. Between the trimmed V and J ends, which lost 2 bases and 8 bases, there was a span of 15 bases. The CDR3 covers 14 residues. The CDR3 loop reads CASSLGVRGVEAFF. The CDR3 DNA is TGTGCCAGCAGTTTAGGGGTCCGGGGGGTGGAAGCTTTCTTT.